Each of the 22 T cell receptor beta chains below was sequenced from the same sample in a study of stem cell transplantation in POMP-related autoinflammatory disease. Only in-frame clones appear in the TCRdb table, and some are missing; sequencing was by immunoSEQ multiplex PCR. The table records more than 20,000 clones, 82% of them present only once. The sample consisted of CD4+ T cells from PBMCs, taken before stem cell transplantation. These receptors all stem from a human donor with POMP-related autoinflammation and immune dysregulation (PRAID).

The V gene is TRBV23-1, the J gene TRBJ1-4; 9 bases are shared with TRBD1. TRBV23-1 is an ORF, and what it does is uncertain. CDR3 length equals 16 residues. J gave up 8 bases and V 3 bases, and 10 bases lay outside the gene matches. CDR3 DNA: TGCGCCAGCAGTCACCGAAGGACAGGGGTTCAGGAAAAACTGTTTTTT. Its protein is CASSHRRTGVQEKLFF.

In this sample, this clone turned up once. The J gene is TRBJ2-2, the V gene TRBV30; D gene unclear. CDR3 length: 13 residues. CDR1 is GTSNPN, CDR2 SVGIG, per germline (reference sequence). V was clipped by 3 bases and J by 0 bases, with 5 bases between them. CDR3 protein: CAWSGANTGELFF. The CDR3 region has the DNA TGTGCCTGGAGCGGCGCGAACACCGGGGAGCTGTTTTTT.

This rearrangement joins TRBV18 to TRBJ1-2, with unresolved D. CDR3 size: 14 residues. Trimming left V 2 bases short and J 12 bases short, with 19 bases between. Germline V CDR1 and CDR2: KGHSH, LQKENI. CDR3 residues: CASSPGDGLPQNTF. CDR3 bases: TGTGCCAGCTCACCAGGGGATGGCCTACCTCAAAACACCTTC.

This clone was found a few times. The chain recombines TRBV27 with TRBJ1-2; no clear D. The V end was cut by 6 bases, the J end by 6 bases, with 20 bases between. Germline lookup yields CDR1 MNHEY and CDR2 SMNVEV (reference sequence). CDR3 length: 15 residues. In DNA, the CDR3 is TGTGCCAGCAGACCTACGGAAGCCTGGGTCCATGGCTACACCTTC. Amino acids: CASRPTEAWVHGYTF.

The table lists this clone with a few counts. The V and J genes are TRBV30 and TRBJ1-2, with D possibly TRBD1 on 5 matching bases. Germline CDR1 GTSNPN, CDR2 SVGIG (reference sequence). CDR3 length equals 11 residues. Trimming took off 4 bases at V and 7 bases at J, with 10 bases between the two ends. Written as DNA, the CDR3 is TGTGCCTGGATGGTGGGGGGTGGCTACACCTTC. Protein sequence: CAWMVGGGYTF. The full variable domain, with the rest looked up from reference TRBV30 and TRBJ1-2, is SQTIHQWPATLVQPVGSPLSLECTVEGTSNPNLYWYRQAAGRGLQLLFYSVGIGQISSEVPQNLSASRPQDRQFILSSKKLLLSDSGFYLCAWMVGGGYTFGSGTRLTVV.

This chain uses TRBV28 with TRBJ2-7; no firm D call. The CDR3 length is 15 residues. The V end lost 2 bases, the J end lost 3 bases, and 14 bases lay between the germline ends. Per germline, CDR1 MDHEN and CDR2 SYDVKM. The CDR3 loop is CASSLAGALRYEQYF. Here the CDR3 DNA reads TGTGCCAGCAGTTTAGCAGGAGCCCTACGCTACGAGCAGTACTTC.

This chain connects TRBV6-5 to TRBJ2-7; TRBD1 matches at 11 bases. Trimming cost V 10 bases and J 6 bases; bases outside gene matches: 5. Germline V gene sequence: CDR1 MNHEY, CDR2 SVGAGI. There are 12 residues in the CDR3. The CDR3 coding sequence is TGTGCCACCAGGACAGGGGGCTTCGAGCAGTACTTC. This encodes CATRTGGFEQYF.

This clone was seen just once. The CDR3 DNA follows: TGTGCCAGCCGCCCCACGGGCACAGATACGCAGTATTTT. Translation gives CASRPTGTDTQYF. The rearrangement links TRBV6-5 to TRBJ2-3; D ambiguous. The CDR3 loop spans 13 amino acids. Germline CDR1 MNHEY, CDR2 SVGAGI. V lost 8 bases and J 1 base, leaving 10 bases between the germline ends.

The genes are TRBV5-5 and TRBJ1-2; the D gene is possibly TRBD1 (6 bases). The CDR3 covers 16 residues. Germline CDR1 and CDR2: SGHKS and YYEKEE (reference sequence). The V end lost 6 bases, the J end lost 0 bases, and 18 bases lay between the germline ends. The CDR3 is CASNQGMTLANYGYTF. The CDR3 DNA reads as TGTGCCAGCAACCAGGGGATGACCTTAGCTAACTATGGCTACACCTTC.

The V call is TRBV12-5, the J call TRBJ2-2; 7 bases fit TRBD1. CDR1 and CDR2 (germline): LGHNT, FRNRAP. There are 15 residues in the CDR3. V was clipped by 2 bases and J by 7 bases; unmatched bases: 7. In DNA form, the CDR3 reads TGTGCTAGTGGTTTGATTCAGGGGGATCACGGGGAGCTGTTTTTT. Amino acids: CASGLIQGDHGELFF.

The chain combines TRBV30 with TRBJ1-3; no reliable D call. The ends were cut back, 4 bases at V and 0 bases at J, with 13 bases in the middle. This CDR3 region has 15 residues. CDR1 is GTSNPN, CDR2 SVGIG, per germline (reference sequence). The CDR3 bases are TGTGCCTGGACCCGGGGTGAGAGCTCTGGAAACACCATATATTTT. As protein: CAWTRGESSGNTIYF. Full variable domain (rest looked up from reference TRBV30 and TRBJ1-3): SQTIHQWPATLVQPVGSPLSLECTVEGTSNPNLYWYRQAAGRGLQLLFYSVGIGQISSEVPQNLSASRPQDRQFILSSKKLLLSDSGFYLCAWTRGESSGNTIYFGEGSWLTVV.

As concerns this clone: At one boundary the junction diverges from the germline segment, which might be a read error. The chain joins TRBV7-7 to TRBJ2-5; D perhaps matches TRBD2 (7 bases). Germline V lookup: CDR1 SSHAT, CDR2 FNYEAQ (reference sequence). CDR3 length: 14 amino acids. CDR3 sequence (DNA): TGTGCTAGCAGCCCCCGGGGGGCGAAAGAGACCCAGTACTTC. Its protein product is CASSPRGAKETQYF.

V gene TRBV7-9 combines with J gene TRBJ2-2; D remains unclear. Germline V gene lookup returns CDR1 SEHNR and CDR2 FQNEAQ (reference sequence). The CDR3 has 11 amino acids. Trimming cost V 2 bases and J 6 bases, with 1 base left between them. Here the CDR3 DNA reads TGTGCCAGCAGCTTATCCGGGGAGCTGTTTTTT. Amino acids: CASSLSGELFF.

The rearrangement uses TRBV28 and TRBJ1-4, with 9 bases that match TRBD1. The CDR3 is 17 amino acids. Trimming cost V 5 bases and J 4 bases; bases outside gene matches: 11. Germline CDR1 MDHEN, CDR2 SYDVKM. The CDR3, as DNA: TGTGCCAGCAGTCTTTTGGGACAGGGAATATATAATGAAAAACTGTTTTTT. It yields the protein CASSLLGQGIYNEKLFF.

The chain has TRBV11-1 and TRBJ2-5; TRBD1 matches 11 bases. V shed 5 bases and J 5 bases; nucleotides not matched to a gene: 10. Germline V gene data show CDR1 as SGHAT and CDR2 as FQDESV (reference sequence). This CDR3 has 16 residues. This CDR3 reads CASSPLLDRGLETQYF. CDR3 DNA: TGTGCCAGCAGCCCACTACTGGACAGGGGGCTGGAGACCCAGTACTTC.

The chain employs TRBV18 and TRBJ2-1; 8 bases line up with TRBD2. V shed 4 bases and J 4 bases; nucleotides not matched to a gene: 3. Germline values: CDR1 KGHSH, CDR2 LQKENI. The CDR3 is made up of 14 amino acids. The DNA for the CDR3 is TGTGCCAGCTCACGTAGCGGGGAATACAATGAGCAGTTCTTC. It specifies CASSRSGEYNEQFF.

V usage is TRBV6-5 and J usage is TRBJ2-7; 10 bases agree with TRBD1. Looked up from germline, CDR1 is MNHEY and CDR2 is SVGAGI. The CDR3 is 13 amino acids. Unmatched junction bases numbered 4, after V lost 6 bases and J lost 5 bases. CDR3 DNA: TGTGCCAGCAGGCCGGGACAGGGGAACGAGCAGTACTTC. It is translated as CASRPGQGNEQYF.

This clone appeared a single time. This chain joins TRBV5-1 and TRBJ2-3; 9 nucleotides agree with TRBD2. The trim removed 1 base at V and 2 bases at J, leaving 8 bases unmatched. The germline CDR1 and CDR2 sequences are SGHRS and YFSETQ. The CDR3 is 17 amino acids. The CDR3 region is CASSLSRSGGFTDTQYF. CDR3 in DNA: TGCGCCAGCAGCTTGAGTAGAAGCGGGGGGTTCACAGATACGCAGTATTTT.

CDR3 sequence (DNA): TGTGCCAGGCGGGGCCCCCTCGGGGAGCTGTTTTTT. Protein product: CARRGPLGELFF. The chain joins TRBV2 to TRBJ2-2; D is perhaps TRBD2 (6 bases). Germline V lookup: CDR1 SNHLY, CDR2 FYNNEI. CDR3 length: 12 amino acids. V was cut by 9 bases and J by 7 bases, with 12 bases left in between.

The chain employs TRBV29-1 and TRBJ2-3; possibly TRBD1 or TRBD2 for D (6 bases each). The germline gives CDR1 SQVTM, CDR2 ANQGSEA. Trimming left V 4 bases short and J 5 bases short, with 22 bases between. The CDR3 runs to 16 residues. CDR3 nucleotide sequence: TGCAGCGTTGCTTTCGGGGGCTGGCTAGCTAGAGATACGCAGTATTTT. This sequence encodes CSVAFGGWLARDTQYF.

The chain uses TRBV2 and TRBJ2-5; TRBD2 agrees at 12 bases. Unmatched junction bases numbered 12, after V lost 6 bases and J lost 7 bases. The CDR3 has 16 residues. Looked up from germline, CDR1 is SNHLY and CDR2 is FYNNEI. The DNA of the CDR3 is TGTGCCAGCAGCGGAAGACTAGCGGGGGCCCAGGGGACCCAGTACTTC. It translates to CASSGRLAGAQGTQYF.

This sequence joins TRBV10-3 and TRBJ2-1; D perhaps matches TRBD2 (6 bases). Trimming left V 11 bases short and J 6 bases short, with 17 bases between. The germline gives CDR1 ENHRY, CDR2 SYGVKD. The CDR3 length is 13 residues. The CDR3 spells CASSGGDSNEQFF. DNA of the CDR3: TGTGCCTCCTCCGGGGGAGACTCCAATGAGCAGTTCTTC.